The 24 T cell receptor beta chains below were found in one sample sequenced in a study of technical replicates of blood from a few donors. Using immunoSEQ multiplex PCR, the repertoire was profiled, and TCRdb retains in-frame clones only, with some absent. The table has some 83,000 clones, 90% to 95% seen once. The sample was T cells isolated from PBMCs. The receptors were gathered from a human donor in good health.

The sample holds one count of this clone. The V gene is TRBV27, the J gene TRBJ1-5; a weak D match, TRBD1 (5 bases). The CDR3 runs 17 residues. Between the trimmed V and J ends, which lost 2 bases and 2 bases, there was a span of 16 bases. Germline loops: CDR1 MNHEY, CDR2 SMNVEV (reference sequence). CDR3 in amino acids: CASSLGAVGSGNQPQHF. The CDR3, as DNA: TGTGCCAGCAGTTTAGGGGCAGTGGGTTCAGGCAATCAGCCCCAGCATTTT.

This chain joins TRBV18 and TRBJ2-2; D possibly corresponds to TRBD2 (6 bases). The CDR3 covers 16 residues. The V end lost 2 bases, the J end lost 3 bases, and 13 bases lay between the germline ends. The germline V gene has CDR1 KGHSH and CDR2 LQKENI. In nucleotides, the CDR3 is TGTGCCAGCTCACCAGAGGGCGGGGCCCACACCGGGGAGCTGTTTTTT. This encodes CASSPEGGAHTGELFF. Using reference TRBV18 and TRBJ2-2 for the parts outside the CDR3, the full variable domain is NAGVMQNPRHLVRRRGQEARLRCSPMKGHSHVYWYRQLPEEGLKFMVYLQKENIIDESGMPKERFSAEFPKEGPSILRIQQVVRGDSAAYFCASSPEGGAHTGELFFGEGSRLTVL.

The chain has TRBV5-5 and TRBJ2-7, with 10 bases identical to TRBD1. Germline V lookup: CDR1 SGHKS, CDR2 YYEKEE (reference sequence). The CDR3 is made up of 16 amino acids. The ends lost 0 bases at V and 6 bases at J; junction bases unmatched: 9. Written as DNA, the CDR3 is TGTGCCAGCAGCTTGGCCGGGGGGACAGGGGAACTCGAGCAGTACTTC. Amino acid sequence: CASSLAGGTGELEQYF.

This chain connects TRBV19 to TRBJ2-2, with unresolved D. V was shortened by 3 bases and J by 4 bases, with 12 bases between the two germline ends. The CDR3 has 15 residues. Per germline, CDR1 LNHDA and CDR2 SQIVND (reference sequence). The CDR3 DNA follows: TGTGCCAGTAGTATCGACCCTAGTATCACCGGGGAGCTGTTTTTT. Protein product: CASSIDPSITGELFF.

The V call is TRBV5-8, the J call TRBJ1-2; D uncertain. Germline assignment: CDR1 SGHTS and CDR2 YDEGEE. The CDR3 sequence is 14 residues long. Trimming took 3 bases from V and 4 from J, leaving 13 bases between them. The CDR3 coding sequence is TGTGCCAGCAGCTACCAGGAGGGATCCTATGGCTACACCTTC. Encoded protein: CASSYQEGSYGYTF.

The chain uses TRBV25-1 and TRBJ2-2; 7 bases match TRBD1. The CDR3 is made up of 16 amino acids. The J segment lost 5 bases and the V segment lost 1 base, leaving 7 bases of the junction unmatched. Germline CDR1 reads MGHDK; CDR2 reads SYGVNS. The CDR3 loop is CASSEWVGQLTGELFF. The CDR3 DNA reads TGTGCCAGCAGTGAATGGGTGGGACAGTTAACCGGGGAGCTGTTTTTT.

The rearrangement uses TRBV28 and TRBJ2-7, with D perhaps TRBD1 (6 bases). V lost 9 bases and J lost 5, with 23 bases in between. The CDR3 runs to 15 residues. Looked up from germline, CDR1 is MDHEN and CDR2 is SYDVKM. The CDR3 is CASLSSAGETHEQYF. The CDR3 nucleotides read TGTGCCAGTCTAAGTTCTGCAGGGGAGACCCACGAGCAGTACTTC.

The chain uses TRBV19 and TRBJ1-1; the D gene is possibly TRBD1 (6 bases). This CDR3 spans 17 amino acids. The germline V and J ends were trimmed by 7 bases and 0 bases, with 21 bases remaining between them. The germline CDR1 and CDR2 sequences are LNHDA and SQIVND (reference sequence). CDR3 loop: CASKWLTGYGMNTEAFF. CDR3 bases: TGTGCCAGTAAGTGGTTGACAGGATACGGAATGAACACTGAAGCTTTCTTT.

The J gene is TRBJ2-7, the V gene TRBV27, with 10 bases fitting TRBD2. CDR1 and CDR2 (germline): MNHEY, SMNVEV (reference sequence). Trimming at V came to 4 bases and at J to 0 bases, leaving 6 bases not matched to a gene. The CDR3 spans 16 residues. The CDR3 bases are TGTGCCAGCAGTTCCTCTAGCGGGGGTAGCTCCTACGAGCAGTACTTC. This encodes CASSSSSGGSSYEQYF.

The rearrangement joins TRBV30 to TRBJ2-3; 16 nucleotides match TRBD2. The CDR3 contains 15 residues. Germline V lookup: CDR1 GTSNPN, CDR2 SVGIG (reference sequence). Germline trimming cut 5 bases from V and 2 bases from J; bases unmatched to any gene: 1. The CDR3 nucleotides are TGTGCCTGGGGGACTAGCGGGAGGGCCACAGATACGCAGTATTTT. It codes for CAWGTSGRATDTQYF.

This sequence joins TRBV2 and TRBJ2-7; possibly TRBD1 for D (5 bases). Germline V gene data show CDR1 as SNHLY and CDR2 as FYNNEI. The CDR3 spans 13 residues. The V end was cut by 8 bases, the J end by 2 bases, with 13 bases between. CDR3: CASGAGSAYEQYF. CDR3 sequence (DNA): TGTGCCAGCGGAGCAGGGTCTGCCTACGAGCAGTACTTC.

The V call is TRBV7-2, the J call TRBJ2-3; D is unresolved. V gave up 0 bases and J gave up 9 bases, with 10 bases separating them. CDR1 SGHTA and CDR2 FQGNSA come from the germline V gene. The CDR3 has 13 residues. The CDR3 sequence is CASSLALASTQYF. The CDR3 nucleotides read TGTGCCAGCAGCTTAGCCCTGGCCTCCACGCAGTATTTT.

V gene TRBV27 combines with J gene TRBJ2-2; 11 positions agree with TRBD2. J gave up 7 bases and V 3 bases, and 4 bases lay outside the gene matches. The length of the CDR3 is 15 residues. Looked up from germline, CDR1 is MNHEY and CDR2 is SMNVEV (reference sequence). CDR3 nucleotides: TGTGCCAGCAGTTTGTTAGCGGGAGGGGGCGGGGAGCTGTTTTTT. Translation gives CASSLLAGGGGELFF.

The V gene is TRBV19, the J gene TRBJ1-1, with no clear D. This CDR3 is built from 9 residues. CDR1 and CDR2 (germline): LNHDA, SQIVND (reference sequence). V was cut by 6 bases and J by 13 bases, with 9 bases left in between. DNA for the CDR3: TGTGCCAGTAGGGGAGGAGGTTTCTTT. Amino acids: CASRGGGFF.

CDR3 sequence reads: CSVVRDREAFF. CDR3 DNA sequence: TGCAGCGTTGTCCGGGACAGGGAAGCTTTCTTT. This chain uses TRBV29-1 with TRBJ1-1; TRBD1 aligns across 8 bases. Germline values: CDR1 SQVTM, CDR2 ANQGSEA. This CDR3 is built from 11 residues. V gave up 4 bases and J gave up 8 bases; unmatched junction bases: 3.

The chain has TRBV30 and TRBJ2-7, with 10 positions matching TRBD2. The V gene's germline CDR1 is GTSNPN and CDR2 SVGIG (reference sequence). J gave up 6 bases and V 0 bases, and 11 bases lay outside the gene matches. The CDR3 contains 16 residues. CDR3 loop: CAWSVKSGRATGEQYF. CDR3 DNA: TGTGCCTGGAGTGTAAAAAGCGGGAGGGCCACGGGCGAGCAGTACTTC.

The DNA of the CDR3 is TGTGCCAGTAGTCCCAGAGGTCCTACCTACGAGCAGTACTTC. Translation gives CASSPRGPTYEQYF. The J gene is TRBJ2-7, the V gene TRBV19; D is unclear. Per germline, CDR1 LNHDA and CDR2 SQIVND (reference sequence). Between the trimmed V and J ends, which lost 5 bases and 2 bases, there was a span of 13 bases. The CDR3 contains 14 residues.

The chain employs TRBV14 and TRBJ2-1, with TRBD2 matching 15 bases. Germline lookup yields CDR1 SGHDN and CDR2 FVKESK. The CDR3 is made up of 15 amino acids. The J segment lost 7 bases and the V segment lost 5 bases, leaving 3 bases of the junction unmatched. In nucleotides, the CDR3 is TGTGCCAGCAGCGGACTAGCGGGAGGGCCTAATGAGCAGTTCTTC. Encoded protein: CASSGLAGGPNEQFF. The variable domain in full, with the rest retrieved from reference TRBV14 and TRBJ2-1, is EAGVTQFPSHSVIEKGQTVTLRCDPISGHDNLYWYRRVMGKEIKFLLHFVKESKQDESGMPNNRFLAERTGGTYSTLKVQPAELEDSGVYFCASSGLAGGPNEQFFGPGTRLTVL.

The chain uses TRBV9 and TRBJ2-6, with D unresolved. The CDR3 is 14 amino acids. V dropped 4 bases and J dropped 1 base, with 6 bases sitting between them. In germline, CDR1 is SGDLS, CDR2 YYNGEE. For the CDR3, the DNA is TGTGCCAGCAGCCTCCCTTCTGGGGCCAACGTCCTGACTTTC. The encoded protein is CASSLPSGANVLTF.

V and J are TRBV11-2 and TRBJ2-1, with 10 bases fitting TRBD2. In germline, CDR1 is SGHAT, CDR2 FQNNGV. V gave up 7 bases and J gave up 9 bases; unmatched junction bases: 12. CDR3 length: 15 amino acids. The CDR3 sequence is CASTFTIAGGGEQFF. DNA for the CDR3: TGTGCCAGCACTTTTACCATAGCGGGAGGTGGTGAGCAGTTCTTC.

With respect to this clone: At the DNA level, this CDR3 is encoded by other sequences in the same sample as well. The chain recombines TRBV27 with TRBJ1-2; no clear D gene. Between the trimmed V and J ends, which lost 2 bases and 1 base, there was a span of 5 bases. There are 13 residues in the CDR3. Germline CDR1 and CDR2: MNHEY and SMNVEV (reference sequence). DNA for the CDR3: TGTGCCAGCAGTTTAGGCAGTAACTATGGCTACACCTTC. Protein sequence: CASSLGSNYGYTF.

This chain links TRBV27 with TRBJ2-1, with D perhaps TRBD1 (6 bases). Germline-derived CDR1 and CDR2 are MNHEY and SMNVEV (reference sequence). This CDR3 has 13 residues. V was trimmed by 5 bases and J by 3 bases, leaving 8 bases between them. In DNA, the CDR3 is TGTGCCAGCAGTCCGGACAGCTACAATGAGCAGTTCTTC. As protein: CASSPDSYNEQFF.

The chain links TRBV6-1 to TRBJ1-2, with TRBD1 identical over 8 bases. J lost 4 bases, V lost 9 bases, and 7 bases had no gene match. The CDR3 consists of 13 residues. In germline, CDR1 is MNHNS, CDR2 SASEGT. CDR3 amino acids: CASPGQDLYGYTF. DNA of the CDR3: TGTGCCAGTCCGGGACAGGACCTCTATGGCTACACCTTC.

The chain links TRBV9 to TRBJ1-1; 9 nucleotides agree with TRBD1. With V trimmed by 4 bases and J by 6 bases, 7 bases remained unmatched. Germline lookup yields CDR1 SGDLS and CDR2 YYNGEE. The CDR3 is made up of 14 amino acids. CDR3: CASSPGGQGPEAFF. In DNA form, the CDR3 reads TGTGCCAGCAGCCCGGGGGGACAGGGTCCTGAAGCTTTCTTT. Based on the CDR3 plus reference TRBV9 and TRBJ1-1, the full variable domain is DSGVTQTPKHLITATGQRVTLRCSPRSGDLSVYWYQQSLDQGLQFLIQYYNGEERAKGNILERFSAQQFPDLHSELNLSSLELGDSALYFCASSPGGQGPEAFFGQGTRLTVV.